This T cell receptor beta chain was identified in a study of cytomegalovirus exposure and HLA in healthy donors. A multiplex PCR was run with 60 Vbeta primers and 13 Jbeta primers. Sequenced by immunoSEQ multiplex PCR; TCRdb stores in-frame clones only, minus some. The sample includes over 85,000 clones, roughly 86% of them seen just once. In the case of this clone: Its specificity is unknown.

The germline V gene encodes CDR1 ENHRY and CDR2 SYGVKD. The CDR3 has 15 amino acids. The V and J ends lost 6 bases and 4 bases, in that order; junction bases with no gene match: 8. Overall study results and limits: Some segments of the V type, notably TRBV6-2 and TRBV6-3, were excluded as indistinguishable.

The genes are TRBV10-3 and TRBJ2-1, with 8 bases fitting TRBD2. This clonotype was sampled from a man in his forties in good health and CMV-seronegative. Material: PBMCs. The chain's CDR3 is CAISESGGQYNEQFF. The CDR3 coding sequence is TGTGCCATCAGCGAATCGGGGGGGCAGTACAATGAGCAGTTCTTC.